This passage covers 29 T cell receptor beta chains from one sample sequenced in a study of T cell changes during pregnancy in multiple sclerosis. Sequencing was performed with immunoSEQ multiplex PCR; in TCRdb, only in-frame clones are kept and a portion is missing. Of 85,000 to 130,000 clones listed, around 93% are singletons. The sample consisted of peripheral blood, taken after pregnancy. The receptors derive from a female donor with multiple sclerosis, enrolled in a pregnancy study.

The CDR3 DNA sequence: TGCGCCAGCAGTGAGTCGCAGGGGAACACCGGGGAGCTGTTTTTT. It is translated as CASSESQGNTGELFF. This chain uses TRBV10-1 with TRBJ2-2; tentatively, D is TRBD1 (5 bases). Germline V gene sequence: CDR1 WNHNN, CDR2 SYGVQD (reference sequence). The CDR3 extends over 15 amino acids. V gave up 0 bases and J gave up 1 base, with 6 bases separating them.

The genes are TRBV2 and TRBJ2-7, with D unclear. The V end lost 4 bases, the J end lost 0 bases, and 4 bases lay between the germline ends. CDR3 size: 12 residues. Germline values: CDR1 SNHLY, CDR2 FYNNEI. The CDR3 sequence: CASSASSYEQYF. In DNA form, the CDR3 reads TGTGCCAGCAGTGCCAGCTCCTACGAGCAGTACTTC.

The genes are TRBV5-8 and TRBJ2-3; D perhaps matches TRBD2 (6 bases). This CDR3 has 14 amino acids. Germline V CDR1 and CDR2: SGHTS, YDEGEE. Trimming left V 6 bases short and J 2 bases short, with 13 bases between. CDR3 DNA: TGTGCCAGCACCCAGGAGGGGAACACAGATACGCAGTATTTT. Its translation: CASTQEGNTDTQYF.

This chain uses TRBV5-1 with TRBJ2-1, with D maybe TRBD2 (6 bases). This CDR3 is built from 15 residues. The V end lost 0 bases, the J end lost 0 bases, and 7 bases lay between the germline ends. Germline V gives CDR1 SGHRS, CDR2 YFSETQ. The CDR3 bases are TGCGCCAGCAGCTTGGAGACTAGCTCCTACAATGAGCAGTTCTTC. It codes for CASSLETSSYNEQFF. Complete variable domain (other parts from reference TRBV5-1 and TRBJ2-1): KAGVTQTPRYLIKTRGQQVTLSCSPISGHRSVSWYQQTPGQGLQFLFEYFSETQRNKGNFPGRFSGRQFSNSRSEMNVSTLELGDSALYLCASSLETSSYNEQFFGPGTRLTVL.

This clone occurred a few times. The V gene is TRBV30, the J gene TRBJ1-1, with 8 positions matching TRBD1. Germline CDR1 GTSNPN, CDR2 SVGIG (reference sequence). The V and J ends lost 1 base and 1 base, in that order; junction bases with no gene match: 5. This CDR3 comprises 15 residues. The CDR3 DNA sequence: TGTGCCTGGAGTGCCGGACAGGGAACGAACACTGAAGCTTTCTTT. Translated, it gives CAWSAGQGTNTEAFF.

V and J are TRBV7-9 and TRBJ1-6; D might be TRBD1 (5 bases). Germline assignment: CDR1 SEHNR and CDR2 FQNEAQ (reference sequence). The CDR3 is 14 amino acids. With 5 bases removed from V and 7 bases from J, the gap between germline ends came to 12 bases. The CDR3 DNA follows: TGTGCCAGCAGCACAACAGGCAGGAATTCACCCCTCCACTTT. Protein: CASSTTGRNSPLHF.

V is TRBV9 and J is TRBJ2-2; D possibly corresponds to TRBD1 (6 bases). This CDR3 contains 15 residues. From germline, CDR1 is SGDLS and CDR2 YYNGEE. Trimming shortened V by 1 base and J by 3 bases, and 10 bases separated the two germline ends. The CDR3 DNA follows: TGTGCCAGCAGCGTACGGGACACATACACCGGGGAGCTGTTTTTT. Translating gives CASSVRDTYTGELFF.

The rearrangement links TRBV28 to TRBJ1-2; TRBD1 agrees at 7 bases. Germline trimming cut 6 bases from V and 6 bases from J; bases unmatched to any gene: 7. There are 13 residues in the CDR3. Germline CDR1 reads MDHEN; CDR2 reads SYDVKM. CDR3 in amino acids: CASRRTGEHGYTF. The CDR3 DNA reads TGTGCCAGCAGGCGGACAGGCGAGCATGGCTACACCTTC.

The CDR3 protein is CASSIRTGVPGANVLTF. The CDR3, as DNA: TGTGCCAGTAGTATAAGGACAGGGGTCCCTGGGGCCAACGTCCTGACTTTC. The V call is TRBV19, the J call TRBJ2-6; TRBD1 agrees at 9 bases. Germline CDR1 LNHDA, CDR2 SQIVND (reference sequence). V dropped 2 bases and J dropped 2; count of bases not matched to a gene: 4. This CDR3 has 17 amino acids.

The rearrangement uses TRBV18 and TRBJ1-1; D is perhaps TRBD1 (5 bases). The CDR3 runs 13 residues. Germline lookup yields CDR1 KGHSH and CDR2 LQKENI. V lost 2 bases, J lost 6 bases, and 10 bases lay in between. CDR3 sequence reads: CASSPDSLAEAFF. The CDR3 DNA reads TGTGCCAGCTCACCAGACAGTTTAGCTGAAGCTTTCTTT. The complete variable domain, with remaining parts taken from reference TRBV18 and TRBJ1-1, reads NAGVMQNPRHLVRRRGQEARLRCSPMKGHSHVYWYRQLPEEGLKFMVYLQKENIIDESGMPKERFSAEFPKEGPSILRIQQVVRGDSAAYFCASSPDSLAEAFFGQGTRLTVV.

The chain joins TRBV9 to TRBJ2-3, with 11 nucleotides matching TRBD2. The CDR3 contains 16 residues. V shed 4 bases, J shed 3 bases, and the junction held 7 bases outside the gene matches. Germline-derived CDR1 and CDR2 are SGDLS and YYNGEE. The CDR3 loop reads CASSLIAGGTTDTQYF. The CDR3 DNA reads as TGTGCCAGCAGCTTAATAGCGGGGGGGACTACAGATACGCAGTATTTT.

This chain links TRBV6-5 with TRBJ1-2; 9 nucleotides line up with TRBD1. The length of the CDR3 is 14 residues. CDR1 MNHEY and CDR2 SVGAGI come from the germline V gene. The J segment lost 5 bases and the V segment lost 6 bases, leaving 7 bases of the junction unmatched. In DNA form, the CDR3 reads TGTGCCAGCAGGCAACAGGGGGCGCAATATGGCTACACCTTC. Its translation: CASRQQGAQYGYTF.

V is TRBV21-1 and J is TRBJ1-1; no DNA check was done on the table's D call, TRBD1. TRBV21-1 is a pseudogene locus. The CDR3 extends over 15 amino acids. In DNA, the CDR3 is TGTGCCAGCAGCAGAGCCCCGGAGGGGGCCACTGAAGCTTTCTTT. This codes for CASSRAPEGATEAFF.

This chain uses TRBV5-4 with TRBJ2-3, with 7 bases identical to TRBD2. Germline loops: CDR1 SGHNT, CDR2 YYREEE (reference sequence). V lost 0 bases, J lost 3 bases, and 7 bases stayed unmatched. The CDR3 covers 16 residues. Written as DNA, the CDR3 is TGTGCCAGCAGCTTGGGATCGCAGCGGGGAACAGATACGCAGTATTTT. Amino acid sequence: CASSLGSQRGTDTQYF.

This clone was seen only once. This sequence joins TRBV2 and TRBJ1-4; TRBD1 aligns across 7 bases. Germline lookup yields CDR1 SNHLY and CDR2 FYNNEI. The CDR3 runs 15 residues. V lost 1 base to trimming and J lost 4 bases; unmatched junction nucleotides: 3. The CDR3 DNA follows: TGTGCCAGCAGTGAAGGGGGACAGAATAATGAAAAACTGTTTTTT. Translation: CASSEGGQNNEKLFF.

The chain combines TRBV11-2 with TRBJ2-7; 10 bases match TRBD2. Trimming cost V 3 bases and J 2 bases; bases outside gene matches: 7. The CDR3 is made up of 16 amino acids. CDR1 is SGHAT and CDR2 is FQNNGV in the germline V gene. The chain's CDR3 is CASSLPSGSRPYEQYF. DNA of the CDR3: TGTGCCAGCAGCTTGCCTAGCGGGAGCCGACCCTACGAGCAGTACTTC.

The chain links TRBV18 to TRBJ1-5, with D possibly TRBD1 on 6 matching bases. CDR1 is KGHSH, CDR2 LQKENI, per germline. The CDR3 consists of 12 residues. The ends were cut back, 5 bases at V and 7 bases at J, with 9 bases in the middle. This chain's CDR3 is CASSGTNQPQHF. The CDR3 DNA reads TGTGCCAGCTCAGGGACAAACCAGCCCCAGCATTTT.

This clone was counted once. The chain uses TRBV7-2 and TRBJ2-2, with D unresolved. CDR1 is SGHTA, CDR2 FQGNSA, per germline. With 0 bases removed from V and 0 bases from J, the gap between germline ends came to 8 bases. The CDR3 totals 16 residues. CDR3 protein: CASSLAWSANTGELFF. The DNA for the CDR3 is TGTGCCAGCAGCTTAGCGTGGAGCGCGAACACCGGGGAGCTGTTTTTT.

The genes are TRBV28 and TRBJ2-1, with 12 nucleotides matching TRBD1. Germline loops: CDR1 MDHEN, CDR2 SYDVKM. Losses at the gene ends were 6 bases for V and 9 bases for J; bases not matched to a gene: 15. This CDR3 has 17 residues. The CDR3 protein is CASSARPWDRGRIEQFF. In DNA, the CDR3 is TGTGCCAGCAGCGCTCGACCTTGGGACAGGGGGCGCATTGAGCAGTTCTTC.

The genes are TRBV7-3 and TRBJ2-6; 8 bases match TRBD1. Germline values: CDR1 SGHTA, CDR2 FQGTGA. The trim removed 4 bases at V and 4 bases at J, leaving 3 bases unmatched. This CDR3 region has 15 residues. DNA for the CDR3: TGTGCCAGCAGCTGGACAGGGTCCGGGGCCAACGTCCTGACTTTC. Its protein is CASSWTGSGANVLTF.

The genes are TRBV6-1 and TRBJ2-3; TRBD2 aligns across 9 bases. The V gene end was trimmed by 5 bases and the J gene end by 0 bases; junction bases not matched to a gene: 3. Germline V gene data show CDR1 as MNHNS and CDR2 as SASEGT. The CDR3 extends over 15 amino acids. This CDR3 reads CASSSTSGSTDTQYF. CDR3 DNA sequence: TGTGCCAGCAGTTCTACTAGCGGGAGCACAGATACGCAGTATTTT.

The CDR3: CASSDRDSGEQYF. The CDR3 DNA reads as TGTGCCAGCAGCGACCGGGACAGTGGCGAGCAGTACTTC. The chain uses TRBV9 and TRBJ2-7; 7 bases map to TRBD1. CDR1 and CDR2 (germline): SGDLS, YYNGEE. The CDR3 totals 13 residues. Unmatched junction bases numbered 6, after V lost 3 bases and J lost 6 bases.

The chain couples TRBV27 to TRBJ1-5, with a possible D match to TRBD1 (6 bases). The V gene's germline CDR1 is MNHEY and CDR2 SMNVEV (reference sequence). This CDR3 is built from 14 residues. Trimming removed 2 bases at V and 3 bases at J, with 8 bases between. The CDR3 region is CASSLGQTNQPQHF. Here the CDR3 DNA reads TGTGCCAGCAGTTTAGGACAGACCAATCAGCCCCAGCATTTT.

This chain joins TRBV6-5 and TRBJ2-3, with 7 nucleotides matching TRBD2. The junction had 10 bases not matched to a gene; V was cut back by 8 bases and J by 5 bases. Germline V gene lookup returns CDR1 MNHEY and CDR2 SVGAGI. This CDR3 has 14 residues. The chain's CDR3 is CASRLGGEGDTQYF. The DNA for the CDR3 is TGTGCCAGCCGGCTGGGGGGGGAGGGAGATACGCAGTATTTT.

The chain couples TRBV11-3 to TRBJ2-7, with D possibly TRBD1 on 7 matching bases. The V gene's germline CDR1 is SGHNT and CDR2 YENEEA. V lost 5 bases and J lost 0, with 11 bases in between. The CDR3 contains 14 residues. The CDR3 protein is CASSPRGDSYEQYF. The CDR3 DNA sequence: TGTGCCAGCAGCCCCAGGGGGGACTCCTACGAGCAGTACTTC.

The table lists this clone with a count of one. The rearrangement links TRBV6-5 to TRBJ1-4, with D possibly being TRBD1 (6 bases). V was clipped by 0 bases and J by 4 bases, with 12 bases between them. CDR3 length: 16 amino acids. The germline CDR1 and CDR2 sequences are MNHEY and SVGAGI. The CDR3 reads CASSYSRTARNEKLFF. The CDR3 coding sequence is TGTGCCAGCAGTTACTCCCGGACAGCGCGTAATGAAAAACTGTTTTTT.

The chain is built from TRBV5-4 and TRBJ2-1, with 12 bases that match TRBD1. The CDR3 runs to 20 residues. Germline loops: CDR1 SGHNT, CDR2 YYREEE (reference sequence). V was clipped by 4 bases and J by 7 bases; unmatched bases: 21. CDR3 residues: CASSTGQGAGGGGLWNEQFF. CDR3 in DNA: TGTGCCAGCAGCACGGGACAGGGGGCAGGTGGCGGGGGGCTATGGAATGAGCAGTTCTTC.

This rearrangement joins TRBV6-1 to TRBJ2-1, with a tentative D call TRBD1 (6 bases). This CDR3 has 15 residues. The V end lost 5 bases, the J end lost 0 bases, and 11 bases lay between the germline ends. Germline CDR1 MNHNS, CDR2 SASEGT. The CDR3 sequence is CASSNPGHSYNEQFF. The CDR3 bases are TGTGCCAGCAGTAACCCGGGACACTCCTACAATGAGCAGTTCTTC.

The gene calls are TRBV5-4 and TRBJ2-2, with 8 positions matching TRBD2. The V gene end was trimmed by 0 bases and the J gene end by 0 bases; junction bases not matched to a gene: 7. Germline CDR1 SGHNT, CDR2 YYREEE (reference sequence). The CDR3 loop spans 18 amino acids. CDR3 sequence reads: CASSLGAGGLTNTGELFF. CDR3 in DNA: TGTGCCAGCAGCTTGGGCGCGGGAGGCCTTACGAACACCGGGGAGCTGTTTTTT.